This TCR beta chain was profiled in a study of CD8 T cells in ankylosing spondylitis. After removal of 1 base from V and 6 bases from J, the junction contained 5 bases not matched to a gene. CDR3 length equals 14 residues. Looked up from germline, CDR1 is SGHTA and CDR2 is FQGNSA. Notes on this clonotype: Its antigen is as yet unknown.

Study-level points and caveats: Typical of ankylosing spondylitis blood, it appeared, was a TCR beta motif of roughly eight highly homologous variants. The study looked at matched synovial fluid samples from ankylosing spondylitis patients. Disease-linked clones were reported to be significantly enriched there.

Making the TCR beta libraries involved quantitative 5'-RACE with molecular barcodes. MiXCR, run by TCRdb on the 5' RACE reads, gives a single entry per CDR3 protein. The table lists 670,000 or so distinct CDR3 sequences, around 17% of them singletons, with under 20% in the top ten. The gene calls are TRBV7-2 and TRBJ2-7, with 8 bases aligning to TRBD1. The sequenced sample consisted of blood, either unsorted or a sorted T cell fraction (not recorded which). This clonotype was sampled from a male donor with ankylosing spondylitis. The CDR3 spells CASSLGTGNGEQYF. The CDR3 bases are TGTGCCAGCAGCTTAGGGACAGGGAACGGCGAGCAGTACTTC.